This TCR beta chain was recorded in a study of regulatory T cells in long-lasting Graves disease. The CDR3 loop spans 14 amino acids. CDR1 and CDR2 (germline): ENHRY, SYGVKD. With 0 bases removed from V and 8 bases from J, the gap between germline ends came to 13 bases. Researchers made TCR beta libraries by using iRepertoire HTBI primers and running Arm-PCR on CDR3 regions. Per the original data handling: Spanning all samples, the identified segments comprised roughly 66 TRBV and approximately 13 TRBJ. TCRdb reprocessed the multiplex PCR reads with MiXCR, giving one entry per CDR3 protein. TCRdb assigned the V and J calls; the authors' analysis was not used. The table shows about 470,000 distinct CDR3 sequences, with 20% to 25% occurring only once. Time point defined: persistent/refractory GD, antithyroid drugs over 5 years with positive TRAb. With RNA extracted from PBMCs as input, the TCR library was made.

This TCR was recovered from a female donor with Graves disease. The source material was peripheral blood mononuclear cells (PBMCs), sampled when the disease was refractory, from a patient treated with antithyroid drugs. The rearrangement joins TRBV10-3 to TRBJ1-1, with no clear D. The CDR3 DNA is TGTGCCATCAGTGAGTCTAGGGAGGCTGCCGAAGCTTTCTTT. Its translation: CAISESREAAEAFF.